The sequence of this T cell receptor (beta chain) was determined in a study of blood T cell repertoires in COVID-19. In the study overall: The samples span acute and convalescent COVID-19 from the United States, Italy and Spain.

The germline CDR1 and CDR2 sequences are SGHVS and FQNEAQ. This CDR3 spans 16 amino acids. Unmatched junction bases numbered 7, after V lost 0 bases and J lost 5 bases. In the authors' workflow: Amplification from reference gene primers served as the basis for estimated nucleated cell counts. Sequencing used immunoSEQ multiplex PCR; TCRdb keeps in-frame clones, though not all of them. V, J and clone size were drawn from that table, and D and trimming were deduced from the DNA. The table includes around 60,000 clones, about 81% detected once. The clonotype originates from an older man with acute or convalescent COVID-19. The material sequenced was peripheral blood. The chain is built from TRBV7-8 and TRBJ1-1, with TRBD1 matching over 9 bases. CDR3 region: CASSLAGATGGTEAFF. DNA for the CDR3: TGTGCCAGCAGCTTAGCTGGCGCGACAGGGGGAACTGAAGCTTTCTTT.